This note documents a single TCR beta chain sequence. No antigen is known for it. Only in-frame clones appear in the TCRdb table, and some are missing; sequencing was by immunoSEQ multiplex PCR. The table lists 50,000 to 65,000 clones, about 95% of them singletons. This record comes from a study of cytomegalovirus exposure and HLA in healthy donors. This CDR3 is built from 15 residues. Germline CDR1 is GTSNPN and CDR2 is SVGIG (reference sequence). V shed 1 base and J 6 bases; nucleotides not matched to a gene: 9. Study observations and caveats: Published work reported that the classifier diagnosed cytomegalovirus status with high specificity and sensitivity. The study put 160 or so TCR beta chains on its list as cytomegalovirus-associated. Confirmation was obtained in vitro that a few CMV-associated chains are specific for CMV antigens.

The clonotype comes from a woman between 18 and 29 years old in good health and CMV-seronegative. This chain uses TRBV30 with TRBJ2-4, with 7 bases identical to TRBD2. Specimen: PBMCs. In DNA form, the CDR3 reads TGTGCCTGGAGTGCCTCGACTAGCACCAGAAACATTCAGTACTTC. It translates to CAWSASTSTRNIQYF.